This T cell receptor (beta chain) was sequenced in a study of blood T cell repertoires in COVID-19. Turning to the study itself: The United States, Italy and Spain provided the acute and convalescent COVID-19 samples. Sources were T cells, B-cell-depleted T cells, or PBMCs; the material itself was cDNA or gDNA.

This clone was seen once. In assigning cohorts, the study relied on participant-reported clinical history. Cohort 3 donors were reported recovered after two negative PCRs, clearance, or symptom resolution. Sequencing was performed with immunoSEQ multiplex PCR; in TCRdb, only in-frame clones are kept and a portion is missing. The table records 130,000 to 150,000 clones, 85% of them present only once. Sequencing input: PBMCs or T cells enriched from blood (not recorded which). The clonotype originates from a woman aged 35 to 49 who had recovered from COVID-19.

The DNA for the CDR3 is TGTGCCAGCAGTGAAGGCTCCAGGGGGGTCAATGAGCAGTTCTTC. The encoded protein is CASSEGSRGVNEQFF. V usage is TRBV2 and J usage is TRBJ2-1; maybe TRBD1 (7 bases). This CDR3 contains 15 residues. With 1 base removed from V and 6 bases from J, the gap between germline ends came to 13 bases. CDR1 and CDR2 from the germline V gene are SNHLY and FYNNEI.